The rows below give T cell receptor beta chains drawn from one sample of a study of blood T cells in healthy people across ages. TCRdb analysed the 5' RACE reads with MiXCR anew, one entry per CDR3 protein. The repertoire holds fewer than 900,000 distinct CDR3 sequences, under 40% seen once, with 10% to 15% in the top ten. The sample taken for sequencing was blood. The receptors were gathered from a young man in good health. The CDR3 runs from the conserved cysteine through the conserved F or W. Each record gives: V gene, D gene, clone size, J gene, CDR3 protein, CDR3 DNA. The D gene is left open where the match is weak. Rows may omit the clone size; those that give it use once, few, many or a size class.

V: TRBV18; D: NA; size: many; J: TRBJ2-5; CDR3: CASAPTRETQYF; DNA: TGTGCCAGCGCCCCGACTAGGGAGACCCAGTACTTC
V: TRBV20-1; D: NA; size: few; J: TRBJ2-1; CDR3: CSARDGAGSQNEQFF; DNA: TGCAGTGCTAGAGATGGGGCGGGGTCACAAAATGAGCAGTTCTTC
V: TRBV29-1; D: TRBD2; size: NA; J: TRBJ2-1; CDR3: CSVGYGGAYNEQFF; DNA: TGCAGCGTTGGATACGGGGGGGCCTACAATGAGCAGTTCTTC
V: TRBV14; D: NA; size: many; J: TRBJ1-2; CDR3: CASSQDGIYGYTF; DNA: TGTGCCAGCAGCCAAGATGGTATCTATGGCTACACCTTC
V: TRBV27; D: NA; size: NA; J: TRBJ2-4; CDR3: CASSFSGESSYGQYF; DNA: TGTGCCAGCAGTTTTTCCGGAGAGAGCTCCTACGGGCAGTACTTC
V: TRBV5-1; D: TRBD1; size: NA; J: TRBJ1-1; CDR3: CASSILQGGGTEAFF; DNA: TGCGCCAGCAGCATCCTACAGGGGGGAGGGACTGAAGCTTTCTTT
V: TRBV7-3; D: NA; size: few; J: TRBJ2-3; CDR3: CASSSGPNSDTQYF; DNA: TGTGCCAGCAGCTCGGGACCGAATAGCGATACGCAGTATTTT
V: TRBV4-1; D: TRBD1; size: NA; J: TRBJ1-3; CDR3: CASSPSAQGEAGNTIYF; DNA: TGCGCCAGCAGCCCCAGTGCCCAGGGGGAAGCTGGAAACACCATATATTTT
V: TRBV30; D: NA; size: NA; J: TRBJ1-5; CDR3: CAWSTEDQPQHF; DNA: TGTGCCTGGAGTACTGAGGATCAGCCCCAGCATTTT
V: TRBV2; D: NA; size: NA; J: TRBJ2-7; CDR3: CASRWDSYEQYF; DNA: TGTGCCAGCAGATGGGATAGCTACGAGCAGTACTTC
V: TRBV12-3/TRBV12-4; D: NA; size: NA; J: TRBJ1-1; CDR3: CASSLTPGGTEAFF; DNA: TGTGCCAGCAGTTTGACGCCCGGGGGAACTGAAGCTTTCTTT
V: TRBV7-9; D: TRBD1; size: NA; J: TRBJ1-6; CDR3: CASSWGQSNSPLHF; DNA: TGTGCCAGCAGCTGGGGACAGAGCAATTCACCCCTCCACTTT
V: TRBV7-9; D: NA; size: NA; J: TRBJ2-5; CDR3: CASSVSGLWETQYF; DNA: TGTGCCAGCAGCGTCAGCGGGCTCTGGGAGACCCAGTACTTC
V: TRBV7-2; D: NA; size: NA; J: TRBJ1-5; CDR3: CASSLEGSNNQPQHF; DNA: TGTGCCAGCAGCTTAGAAGGCAGTAACAATCAGCCCCAGCATTTT
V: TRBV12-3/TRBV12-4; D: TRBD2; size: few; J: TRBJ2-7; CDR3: CASSLTSGGSDEQYF; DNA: TGTGCCAGCAGCCTTACTAGCGGGGGTTCGGATGAGCAGTACTTC
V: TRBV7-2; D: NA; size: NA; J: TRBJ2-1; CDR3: CASSRRNSYNEQFF; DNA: TGTGCCAGCAGCCGACGGAACTCCTACAATGAGCAGTTCTTC
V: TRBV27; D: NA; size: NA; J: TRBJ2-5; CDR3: CASGTRTGGRETQYF; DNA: TGTGCCAGCGGCACCAGGACTGGGGGAAGGGAGACCCAGTACTTC
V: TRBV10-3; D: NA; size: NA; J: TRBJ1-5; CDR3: CAISGAGNQPQHF; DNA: TGTGCCATCAGTGGGGCGGGGAATCAGCCCCAGCATTTT
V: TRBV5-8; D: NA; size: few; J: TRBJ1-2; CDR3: CASSLPGIIYGYTF; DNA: TGTGCCAGCAGCTTGCCAGGAATCATCTATGGCTACACCTTC
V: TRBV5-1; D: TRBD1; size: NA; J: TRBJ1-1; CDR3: CASSLTGTGGQEAFF; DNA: TGCGCCAGCAGCTTGACCGGGACAGGGGGTCAGGAAGCTTTCTTT
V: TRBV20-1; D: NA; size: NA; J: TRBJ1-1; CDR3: CSAFTLQGWGEAFF; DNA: TGCAGTGCTTTCACCCTCCAGGGGTGGGGGGAAGCTTTCTTT
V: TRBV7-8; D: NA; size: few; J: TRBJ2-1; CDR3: CASSSGGGPYNEQFF; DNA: TGTGCCAGCAGCTCCGGAGGGGGACCCTACAATGAGCAGTTCTTC
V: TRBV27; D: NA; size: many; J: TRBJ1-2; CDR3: CASSLRENYGYTF; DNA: TGTGCCAGCAGTTTGAGGGAGAACTATGGCTACACCTTC
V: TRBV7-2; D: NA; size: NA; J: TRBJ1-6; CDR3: CASSGRTYNSPLHF; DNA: TGTGCCAGCAGCGGGAGGACTTATAATTCACCCCTCCACTTT
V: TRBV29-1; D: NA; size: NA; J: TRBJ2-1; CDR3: CSVLGASYNEQFF; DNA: TGCAGCGTTTTGGGGGCATCCTACAATGAGCAGTTCTTC
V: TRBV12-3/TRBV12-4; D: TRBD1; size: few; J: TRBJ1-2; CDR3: CASSPSDRPYGYTF; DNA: TGTGCCAGCAGTCCTTCGGACAGGCCCTATGGCTACACCTTC
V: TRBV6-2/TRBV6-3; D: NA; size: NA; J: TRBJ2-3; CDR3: CASSAEAGWVDTQYF; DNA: TGTGCCAGCAGTGCCGAGGCCGGATGGGTAGATACGCAGTATTTT
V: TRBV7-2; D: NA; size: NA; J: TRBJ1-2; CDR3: CASSSGRGSYYGYTF; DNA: TGTGCCAGCAGTTCGGGACGGGGTTCTTACTATGGCTACACCTTC
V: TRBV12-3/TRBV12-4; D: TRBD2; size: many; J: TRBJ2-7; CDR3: CASSTTSGGPPEQYF; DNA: TGTGCCAGCAGTACGACTAGCGGGGGCCCCCCCGAGCAGTACTTC
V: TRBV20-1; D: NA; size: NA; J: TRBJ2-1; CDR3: CSAWTGQQFF; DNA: TGCAGTGCTTGGACGGGGCAGCAGTTCTTC
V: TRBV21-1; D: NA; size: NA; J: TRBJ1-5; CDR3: CASSEEGGSGDNQPQHF; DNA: TGTGCCAGCAGCGAAGAAGGGGGGTCAGGGGACAATCAGCCCCAGCATTTT
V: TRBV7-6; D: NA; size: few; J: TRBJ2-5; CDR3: CASSLALDSKETQYF; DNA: TGTGCCAGCAGCTTAGCGCTGGATTCTAAAGAGACCCAGTACTTC
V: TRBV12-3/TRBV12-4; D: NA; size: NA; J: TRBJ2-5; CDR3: CASSLPDSLWEQYF; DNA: TGTGCCAGCAGTTTACCGGACAGTTTGTGGGAGCAGTACTTC
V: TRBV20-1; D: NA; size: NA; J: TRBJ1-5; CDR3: CSASQDGSNQPQHF; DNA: TGCAGTGCTAGCCAGGACGGTAGCAATCAGCCCCAGCATTTT
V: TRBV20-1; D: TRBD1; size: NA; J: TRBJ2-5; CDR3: CSARDLRTGGETQYF; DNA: TGCAGTGCTAGAGATCTTCGGACAGGGGGCGAGACCCAGTACTTC
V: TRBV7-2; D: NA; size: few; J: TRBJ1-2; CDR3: CASSLAPGTEGYGYTF; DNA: TGTGCCAGCAGCTTAGCGCCCGGGACGGAGGGCTATGGCTACACCTTC
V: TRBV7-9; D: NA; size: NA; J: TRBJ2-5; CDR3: CASSVVQGNEQYF; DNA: TGTGCCAGCAGCGTAGTGCAGGGCAATGAGCAGTACTTC
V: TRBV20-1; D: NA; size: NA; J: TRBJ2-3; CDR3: CSAPGPVSDTQYF; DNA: TGCAGTGCCCCGGGTCCTGTATCAGATACGCAGTATTTT
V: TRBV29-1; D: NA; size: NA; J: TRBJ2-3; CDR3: CSVEDPAFGRYAYF; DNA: TGCAGCGTTGAAGATCCGGCGTTTGGGAGATACGCGTATTTT
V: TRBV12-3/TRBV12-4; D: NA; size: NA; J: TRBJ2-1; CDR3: CASSLGGAAYNEQFF; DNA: TGTGCCAGCAGTTTAGGAGGGGCCGCCTACAATGAGCAGTTCTTC
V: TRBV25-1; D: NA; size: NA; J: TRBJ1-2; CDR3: CASSGLNRKYGYTF; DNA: TGTGCCAGCAGTGGCCTCAACAGAAAGTATGGCTACACCTTC
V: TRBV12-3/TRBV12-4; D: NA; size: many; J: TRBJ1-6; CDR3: CASSSTGSNSPLHF; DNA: TGTGCCAGCAGCTCGACTGGGTCCAATTCACCCCTCCACTTT
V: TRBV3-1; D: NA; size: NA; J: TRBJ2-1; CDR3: CASSQALAANNEQFF; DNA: TGTGCCAGCAGCCAAGCGTTGGCAGCAAACAATGAGCAGTTCTTC
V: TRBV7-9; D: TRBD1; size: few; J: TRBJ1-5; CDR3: CASTGTGINQPQHF; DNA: TGTGCCAGCACCGGGACAGGTATTAATCAGCCCCAGCATTTT
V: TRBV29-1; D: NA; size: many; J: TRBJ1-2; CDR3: CSVAGDGYTF; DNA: TGCAGCGTTGCAGGGGATGGCTACACCTTC
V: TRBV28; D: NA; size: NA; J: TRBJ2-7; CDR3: CASSFGVVGSYEQYF; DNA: TGTGCCAGCAGTTTCGGGGTGGTGGGCTCCTACGAGCAGTACTTC
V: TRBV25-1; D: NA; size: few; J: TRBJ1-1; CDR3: CASGQAPEAFF; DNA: TGTGCCAGCGGTCAGGCCCCAGAAGCTTTCTTT
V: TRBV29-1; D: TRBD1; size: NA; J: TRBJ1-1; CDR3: CSAFVGQAPRRAFF; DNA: TGCAGCGCGTTCGTGGGACAGGCTCCCCGAAGGGCTTTCTTT
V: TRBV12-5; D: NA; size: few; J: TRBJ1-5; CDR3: CASGFNGGHSNQPQHF; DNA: TGTGCTAGTGGTTTTAACGGGGGGCATAGCAATCAGCCCCAGCATTTT
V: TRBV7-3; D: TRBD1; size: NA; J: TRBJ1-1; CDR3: CASSMDRGSEAFF; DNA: TGTGCCAGCAGCATGGACAGGGGATCTGAAGCTTTCTTT
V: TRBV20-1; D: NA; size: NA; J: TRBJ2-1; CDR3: CSAPQRSSYNEQFF; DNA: TGCAGTGCCCCACAGCGAAGCTCCTACAATGAGCAGTTCTTC
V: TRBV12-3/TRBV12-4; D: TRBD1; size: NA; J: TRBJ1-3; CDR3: CASSVRQGADTIYF; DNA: TGTGCCAGCAGCGTTCGACAGGGGGCAGACACCATATATTTT
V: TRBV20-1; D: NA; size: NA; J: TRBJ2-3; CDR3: CSALLPGLTDTQYF; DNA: TGCAGTGCCCTGCTCCCGGGACTCACAGATACGCAGTATTTT
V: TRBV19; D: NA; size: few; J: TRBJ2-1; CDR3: CASSVTGEGNEQFF; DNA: TGTGCCAGTAGTGTGACCGGCGAGGGCAATGAGCAGTTCTTC